Each of the 24 T cell receptor beta chains below was sequenced from the same sample in a study of cytomegalovirus exposure and HLA in healthy donors. PCR amplification relied on 60 Vbeta primers (plus 13 Jbeta primers). Assay used: immunoSEQ multiplex PCR; TCRdb lists only in-frame clones, some missing. The sample features 45,000 to 50,000 clones, with less than 20% in its top ten. Material for sequencing was PBMCs. The receptor set was obtained from a male donor in good health and CMV-seronegative.

The rearrangement uses TRBV29-1 and TRBJ2-3; 8 nucleotides agree with TRBD2. CDR3 length: 12 amino acids. The V segment lost 8 bases and the J segment 1 base; nucleotides outside the gene matches: 2. Germline-derived CDR1 and CDR2 are SQVTM and ANQGSEA. CDR3 bases: TGCAGCACGGGGGGGGGCACAGATACGCAGTATTTT. Translating it yields CSTGGGTDTQYF.

The rearrangement joins TRBV30 to TRBJ1-2; possibly TRBD1 for D (5 bases). The CDR3 consists of 13 residues. V was cut by 0 bases and J by 5 bases, with 10 bases left in between. Germline lookup yields CDR1 GTSNPN and CDR2 SVGIG (reference sequence). The CDR3 region has the DNA TGTGCCTGGAGTGTCGCCAGGGAATATGGCTACACCTTC. Its translation is CAWSVAREYGYTF.

This sequence joins TRBV28 and TRBJ1-5; D is possibly TRBD1 (5 bases). V dropped 11 bases and J dropped 4 bases, with 18 bases sitting between them. Germline V lookup: CDR1 MDHEN, CDR2 SYDVKM. The CDR3 extends over 14 amino acids. This chain's CDR3 is CASRWAGMNQPQHF. In DNA form, the CDR3 reads TGTGCCTCACGCTGGGCAGGGATGAATCAGCCCCAGCATTTT.

The V and J genes are TRBV7-9 and TRBJ1-2; D uncertain. Germline assignment: CDR1 SEHNR and CDR2 FQNEAQ (reference sequence). This CDR3 has 15 amino acids. V gave up 1 base and J gave up 2 bases, with 11 bases separating them. CDR3 sequence reads: CASSLVATKNYGYTF. In DNA form, the CDR3 reads TGTGCCAGCAGCTTAGTAGCGACGAAGAACTATGGCTACACCTTC.

The chain has TRBV5-1 and TRBJ2-7, with 11 bases fitting TRBD1. V lost 4 bases, J lost 3 bases, and 9 bases stayed unmatched. This CDR3 has 16 residues. Per the germline V gene, CDR1 is SGHRS and CDR2 is YFSETQ. The CDR3 DNA reads as TGCGCCAGCAGCGCGGGACAGGGGGTTGCTATCTACGAGCAGTACTTC. This encodes CASSAGQGVAIYEQYF. The whole variable domain, remainder taken from reference TRBV5-1 and TRBJ2-7, is KAGVTQTPRYLIKTRGQQVTLSCSPISGHRSVSWYQQTPGQGLQFLFEYFSETQRNKGNFPGRFSGRQFSNSRSEMNVSTLELGDSALYLCASSAGQGVAIYEQYFGPGTRLTVT.

The V gene is TRBV4-2, the J gene TRBJ1-2; 7 bases fit TRBD1. V dropped 5 bases and J dropped 4; count of bases not matched to a gene: 4. The CDR3 contains 13 residues. Germline V gene sequence: CDR1 LGHNA, CDR2 YNFKEQ. CDR3 region: CASSDRATYGYTF. CDR3 DNA sequence: TGTGCCAGCAGCGACAGGGCAACCTATGGCTACACCTTC.

The chain has TRBV7-2 and TRBJ1-6; D gene ambiguous. Germline V lookup: CDR1 SGHTA, CDR2 FQGNSA. The ends were cut back, 0 bases at V and 7 bases at J, with 4 bases in the middle. The CDR3 covers 13 residues. The CDR3 DNA is TGTGCCAGCAGCTTAGCGCGGAATTCACCCCTCCACTTT. Translating gives CASSLARNSPLHF. The whole variable domain, filled in from reference TRBV7-2 and TRBJ1-6, reads GAGVSQSPSNKVTEKGKDVELRCDPISGHTALYWYRQSLGQGLEFLIYFQGNSAPDKSGLPSDRFSAERTGGSVSTLTIQRTQQEDSAVYLCASSLARNSPLHFGNGTRLTVT.

The chain couples TRBV4-3 to TRBJ1-2; 7 bases are shared with TRBD1. Per germline, CDR1 LGHNA and CDR2 YSLEER. V lost 1 base, J lost 8 bases, and 10 bases stayed unmatched. The CDR3 totals 15 residues. DNA for the CDR3: TGCGCCAGCAGCCAAGTAGTAGAGGGGGCGGAAGGCTACACCTTC. Translated, it gives CASSQVVEGAEGYTF.

This sequence joins TRBV7-2 and TRBJ2-7; maybe TRBD1 (5 bases). From germline, CDR1 is SGHTA and CDR2 FQGNSA. V lost 5 bases to trimming and J lost 3 bases, with 20 bases between them. The CDR3 is 16 residues long. In nucleotides, the CDR3 is TGTGCCAGCAGCCCCCGCGGACAAGTGAGAATCTACGAGCAGTACTTC. Protein sequence: CASSPRGQVRIYEQYF.

The chain combines TRBV6-5 with TRBJ2-7; weak D call: TRBD1 (6 bases). This CDR3 comprises 15 residues. V shed 5 bases and J shed 4 bases, with 18 bases lying between them. CDR1 and CDR2 (germline): MNHEY, SVGAGI. The CDR3 loop is CASSQQGTGAYEQYF. CDR3 nucleotides: TGTGCCAGCAGTCAACAGGGCACCGGAGCGTACGAGCAGTACTTC.

CDR3 amino acids: CASSAAGTLDEQYF. The CDR3 nucleotides are TGTGCCAGCAGCGCCGCCGGGACACTCGACGAGCAGTACTTC. The genes are TRBV5-4 and TRBJ2-7; possible D gene TRBD1, 6 bases. V gave up 4 bases and J gave up 5 bases, with 16 bases separating them. The CDR3 runs to 14 residues. Germline CDR1 is SGHNT and CDR2 is YYREEE (reference sequence). The full variable domain, completed using reference TRBV5-4 and TRBJ2-7, is ETGVTQSPTHLIKTRGQQVTLRCSSQSGHNTVSWYQQALGQGPQFIFQYYREEENGRGNFPPRFSGLQFPNYSSELNVNALELDDSALYLCASSAAGTLDEQYFGPGTRLTVT.

This chain links TRBV6-4 with TRBJ1-2; perhaps TRBD1 as D (6 bases). Trimming took 0 bases from V and 4 from J, leaving 18 bases between them. There are 17 residues in the CDR3. The germline gives CDR1 MRHNA, CDR2 SNTAGT. Here the CDR3 DNA reads TGTGCCAGCAGTGACTCGCGTTCAGCAGGGGCGATCTATGGCTACACCTTC. Translation gives CASSDSRSAGAIYGYTF.

The V gene is TRBV5-1, the J gene TRBJ1-2; TRBD1 agrees at 8 bases. The V gene end was trimmed by 4 bases and the J gene end by 0 bases; junction bases not matched to a gene: 8. This CDR3 contains 16 residues. Germline loops: CDR1 SGHRS, CDR2 YFSETQ. The CDR3 bases are TGCGCCAGCAGCACCGGACAGGGCGTACCTAACTATGGCTACACCTTC. Translating it yields CASSTGQGVPNYGYTF.

This rearrangement joins TRBV18 to TRBJ2-5; perhaps TRBD1 as D (6 bases). The germline V gene encodes CDR1 KGHSH and CDR2 LQKENI. V lost 5 bases to trimming and J lost 5 bases, with 12 bases between them. This CDR3 spans 13 amino acids. For the CDR3, the DNA is TGTGCCAGCTCATTACAGGGTGGGGAGACCCAGTACTTC. It yields the protein CASSLQGGETQYF.

This chain uses TRBV6-5 with TRBJ2-1; no reliable D call. Germline CDR1 MNHEY, CDR2 SVGAGI. The CDR3 contains 14 residues. Trimming shortened V by 4 bases and J by 0 bases, and 7 bases separated the two germline ends. This CDR3 is CASSLTSSYNEQFF. The CDR3 nucleotides read TGTGCCAGCAGTTTAACCAGCTCCTACAATGAGCAGTTCTTC.

The rearrangement joins TRBV10-3 to TRBJ2-1; possibly TRBD1 for D (5 bases). V was clipped by 4 bases and J by 0 bases, with 7 bases between them. This CDR3 comprises 14 residues. The V gene's germline CDR1 is ENHRY and CDR2 SYGVKD. CDR3 DNA: TGTGCCATCAGTGGACAGAGCTCCTACAATGAGCAGTTCTTC. This codes for CAISGQSSYNEQFF.

The gene calls are TRBV6-5 and TRBJ1-1; D gene ambiguous. Deletions cut 2 bases from V and 0 bases from J, with 13 bases between. The CDR3 has 16 residues. Germline CDR1 and CDR2: MNHEY and SVGAGI. DNA for the CDR3: TGTGCCAGCAGTTACGCAGGTACCTACATGAACACTGAAGCTTTCTTT. This encodes CASSYAGTYMNTEAFF.

The rearrangement uses TRBV30 and TRBJ1-5; D uncertain. From germline, CDR1 is GTSNPN and CDR2 SVGIG (reference sequence). V lost 5 bases to trimming and J lost 4 bases, with 9 bases between them. The CDR3 has 12 residues. The CDR3 bases are TGTGCCTGGGGGCCTATTAATCAGCCCCAGCATTTT. Its translation is CAWGPINQPQHF.

The V and J genes are TRBV13 and TRBJ2-1, with 8 bases that match TRBD2. There are 14 residues in the CDR3. Germline trimming cut 8 bases from V and 3 bases from J; bases unmatched to any gene: 6. Germline assignment: CDR1 PRHDT and CDR2 FYEKMQ (reference sequence). The CDR3, as DNA: TGTGCCAGCGGAAGGACTAGCTTCTACAATGAGCAGTTCTTC. Residues: CASGRTSFYNEQFF. Full variable domain (missing parts from reference TRBV13 and TRBJ2-1): AAGVIQSPRHLIKEKRETATLKCYPIPRHDTVYWYQQGPGQDPQFLISFYEKMQSDKGSIPDRFSAQQFSDYHSELNMSSLELGDSALYFCASGRTSFYNEQFFGPGTRLTVL.

The genes are TRBV9 and TRBJ2-7, with 11 bases lining up with TRBD2. The CDR3 has 16 residues. Germline CDR1 SGDLS, CDR2 YYNGEE. J gave up 4 bases and V 4 bases, and 10 bases lay outside the gene matches. CDR3 bases: TGTGCCAGCAGCCCTACTTCTAGCGGGGGGCGGTACGAGCAGTACTTC. Amino acid sequence: CASSPTSSGGRYEQYF.

The rearrangement joins TRBV11-2 to TRBJ1-1; weak D call: TRBD1 (5 bases). V lost 2 bases and J 6 bases, leaving 10 bases between the germline ends. The CDR3 extends over 13 amino acids. Per germline, CDR1 SGHAT and CDR2 FQNNGV. The CDR3 region is CASSLSQGPEAFF. DNA of the CDR3: TGTGCCAGCAGCTTAAGCCAGGGCCCTGAAGCTTTCTTT.

V gene TRBV5-4 combines with J gene TRBJ2-5; 8 bases agree with TRBD1. The trim removed 1 base at V and 4 bases at J, leaving 3 bases unmatched. Germline lookup yields CDR1 SGHNT and CDR2 YYREEE (reference sequence). This CDR3 has 14 residues. The CDR3 reads CASSLTGGRETQYF. The DNA for the CDR3 is TGTGCCAGCAGCTTGACAGGGGGGCGAGAGACCCAGTACTTC.

The V gene is TRBV7-8, the J gene TRBJ2-3; 10 nucleotides match TRBD2. This CDR3 has 17 residues. The germline gives CDR1 SGHVS, CDR2 FQNEAQ. Losses at the gene ends were 3 bases for V and 4 bases for J; bases not matched to a gene: 10. CDR3 residues: CASSFSNSGGIADTQYF. CDR3 DNA sequence: TGTGCCAGCAGCTTTAGTAATAGCGGGGGGATCGCAGATACGCAGTATTTT.

The rearrangement uses TRBV7-2 and TRBJ1-6; D is unresolved. Trimming left V 5 bases short and J 7 bases short, with 12 bases between. Germline V lookup: CDR1 SGHTA, CDR2 FQGNSA. This CDR3 region has 14 residues. This CDR3 reads CASSPRLQNSPLHF. CDR3 DNA: TGTGCCAGCAGCCCCCGCCTACAGAATTCACCCCTCCACTTT.